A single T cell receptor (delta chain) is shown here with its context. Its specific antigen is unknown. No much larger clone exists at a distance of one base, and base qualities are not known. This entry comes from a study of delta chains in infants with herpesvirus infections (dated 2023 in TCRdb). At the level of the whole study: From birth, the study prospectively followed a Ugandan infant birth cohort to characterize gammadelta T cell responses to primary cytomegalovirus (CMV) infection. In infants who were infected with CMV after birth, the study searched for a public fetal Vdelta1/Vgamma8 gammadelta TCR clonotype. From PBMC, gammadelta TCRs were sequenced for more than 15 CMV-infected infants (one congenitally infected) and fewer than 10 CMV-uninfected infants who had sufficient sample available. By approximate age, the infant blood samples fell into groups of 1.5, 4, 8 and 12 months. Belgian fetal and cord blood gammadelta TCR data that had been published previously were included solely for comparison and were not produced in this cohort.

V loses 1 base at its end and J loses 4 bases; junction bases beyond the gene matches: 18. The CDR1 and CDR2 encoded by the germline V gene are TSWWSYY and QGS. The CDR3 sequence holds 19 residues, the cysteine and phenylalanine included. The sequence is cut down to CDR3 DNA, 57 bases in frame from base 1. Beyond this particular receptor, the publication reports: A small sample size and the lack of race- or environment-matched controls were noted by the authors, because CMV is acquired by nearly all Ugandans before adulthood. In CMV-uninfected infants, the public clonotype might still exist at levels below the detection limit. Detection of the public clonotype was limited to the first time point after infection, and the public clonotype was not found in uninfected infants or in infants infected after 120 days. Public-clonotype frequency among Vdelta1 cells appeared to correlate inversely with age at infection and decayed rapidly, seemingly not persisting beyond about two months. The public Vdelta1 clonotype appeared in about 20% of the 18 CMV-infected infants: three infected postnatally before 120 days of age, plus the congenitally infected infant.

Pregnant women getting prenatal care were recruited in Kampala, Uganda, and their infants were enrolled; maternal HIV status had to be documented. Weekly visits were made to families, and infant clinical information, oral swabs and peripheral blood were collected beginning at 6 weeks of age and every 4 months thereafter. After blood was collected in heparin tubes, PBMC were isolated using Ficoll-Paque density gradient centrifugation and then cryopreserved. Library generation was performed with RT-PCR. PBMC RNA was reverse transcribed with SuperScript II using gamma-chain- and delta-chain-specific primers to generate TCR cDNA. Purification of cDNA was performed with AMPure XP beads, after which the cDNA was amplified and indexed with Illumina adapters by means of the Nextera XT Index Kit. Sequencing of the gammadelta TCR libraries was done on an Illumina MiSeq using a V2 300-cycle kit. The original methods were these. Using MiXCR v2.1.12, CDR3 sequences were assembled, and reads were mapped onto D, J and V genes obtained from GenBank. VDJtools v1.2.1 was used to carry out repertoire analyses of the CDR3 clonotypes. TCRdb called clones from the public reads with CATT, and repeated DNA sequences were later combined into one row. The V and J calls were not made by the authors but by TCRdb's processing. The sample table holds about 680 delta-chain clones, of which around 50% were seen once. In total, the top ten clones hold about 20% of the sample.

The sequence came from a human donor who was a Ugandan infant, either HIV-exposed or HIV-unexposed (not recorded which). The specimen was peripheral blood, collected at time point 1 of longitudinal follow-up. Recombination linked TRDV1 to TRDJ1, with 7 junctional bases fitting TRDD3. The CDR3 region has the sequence CALGERHPRLGALYDKLIF. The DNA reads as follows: TGTGCTCTTGGGGAACGTCATCCTAGGCTGGGGGCTTTGTACGATAAACTCATCTTT.